A single sample gave rise to the 32 T cell receptor beta chains below, sequenced in a study of T cell responses to AZD1222 COVID-19 vaccine. Data came from immunoSEQ multiplex PCR; TCRdb stores just in-frame clones and leaves some out. This sample has 150,000 to 200,000 clones, with 85% to 90% found just once. Sequenced material: peripheral blood, taken 28 days after the second AZD1222 dose. The receptors shown here come from an adult who received the AZD1222 COVID-19 vaccine.

The chain recombines TRBV2 with TRBJ1-1, with TRBD1 matching 8 bases. The germline gives CDR1 SNHLY, CDR2 FYNNEI. This CDR3 has 16 residues. Trimming took 7 bases from V and 2 from J; bases not matched to a gene: 12. The CDR3 loop reads CASNIRGTGFNTEAFF. CDR3 bases: TGTGCCAGCAACATACGGGGGACAGGATTTAACACTGAAGCTTTCTTT.

Concerning this clone itself: Other DNA sequences in the same sample also yield this CDR3. The J gene is TRBJ1-1, the V gene TRBV30; D perhaps matches TRBD1 (6 bases). The CDR3 contains 11 residues. Germline CDR1 and CDR2: GTSNPN and SVGIG (reference sequence). The ends were cut back, 0 bases at V and 7 bases at J, with 6 bases in the middle. CDR3 sequence reads: CAWSVGGEAFF. CDR3 DNA: TGTGCCTGGAGTGTAGGGGGTGAAGCTTTCTTT.

This clone appeared a single time. This rearrangement joins TRBV7-8 to TRBJ1-3; 10 positions match TRBD1. Trimming took 5 bases from V and 0 from J; bases not matched to a gene: 4. The CDR3 totals 16 residues. Looked up from germline, CDR1 is SGHVS and CDR2 is FQNEAQ. For the CDR3, the DNA is TGTGCCAGCAGCCTGGGACAGGGGCTCTCTGGAAACACCATATATTTT. This translates into CASSLGQGLSGNTIYF.

The rearrangement links TRBV2 to TRBJ2-7, with D maybe TRBD1 (5 bases). V shed 2 bases and J shed 5 bases, with 7 bases lying between them. The CDR3 length is 12 residues. Germline V lookup: CDR1 SNHLY, CDR2 FYNNEI. The CDR3 here is CASSEQGDEQYF. CDR3 nucleotides: TGTGCCAGCAGTGAACAGGGCGACGAGCAGTACTTC.

This chain joins TRBV10-1 and TRBJ2-4; 8 nucleotides match TRBD2. Germline V gene lookup returns CDR1 WNHNN and CDR2 SYGVQD (reference sequence). The CDR3 is 16 residues long. Trimming at V came to 0 bases and at J to 3 bases, leaving 4 bases not matched to a gene. CDR3 residues: CASSESPAGGKNIQYF. The CDR3 nucleotides read TGCGCCAGCAGTGAGTCCCCCGCGGGAGGCAAAAACATTCAGTACTTC.

The CDR3 sequence is CASSLHNQETQYF. The CDR3 DNA reads as TGTGCCAGCAGTCTCCATAACCAAGAGACCCAGTACTTC. The chain employs TRBV27 and TRBJ2-5; D is unclear. Deletions cut 5 bases from V and 0 bases from J, with 7 bases between. The CDR3 contains 13 residues. Germline lookup yields CDR1 MNHEY and CDR2 SMNVEV (reference sequence).

V is TRBV7-9 and J is TRBJ2-3, with 10 bases identical to TRBD2. CDR1 SEHNR and CDR2 FQNEAQ come from the germline V gene (reference sequence). With 3 bases clipped from V and 4 bases from J, the junction kept 10 bases outside the gene matches. This CDR3 spans 17 amino acids. CDR3 DNA sequence: TGTGCCAGCAGCTTCGATCCAGCGGGGGGGCCGGCAGATACGCAGTATTTT. Translation gives CASSFDPAGGPADTQYF.

In DNA, the CDR3 is TGCAGTGCCACACAGGGTCTCTACACCTTC. Amino acids: CSATQGLYTF. The chain is built from TRBV20-1 and TRBJ1-2, with D maybe TRBD1 (6 bases). Deletions cut 6 bases from V and 10 bases from J, with 12 bases between. CDR3 length: 10 residues. CDR1 is DFQATT, CDR2 SNEGSKA, per germline (reference sequence).

V usage is TRBV5-8 and J usage is TRBJ2-5, with D possibly being TRBD2 (5 bases). CDR1 SGHTS and CDR2 YDEGEE come from the germline V gene. The V end lost 0 bases, the J end lost 8 bases, and 14 bases lay between the germline ends. The CDR3 contains 14 residues. CDR3 residues: CASSLAGSRRTQYF. The CDR3 DNA sequence: TGTGCCAGCAGCTTGGCTGGGAGCCGGAGAACCCAGTACTTC.

This rearrangement joins TRBV5-1 to TRBJ1-1; the D is unclear. This CDR3 has 13 residues. Per the germline V gene, CDR1 is SGHRS and CDR2 is YFSETQ. The ends were cut back, 4 bases at V and 7 bases at J, with 14 bases in the middle. CDR3 sequence: CASSPQIGGEAFF. The CDR3 region has the DNA TGCGCCAGCAGCCCCCAGATTGGCGGTGAAGCTTTCTTT.

The rearrangement links TRBV18 to TRBJ1-6, with 9 bases identical to TRBD1. The germline gives CDR1 KGHSH, CDR2 LQKENI. There are 14 residues in the CDR3. With 5 bases clipped from V and 8 bases from J, the junction kept 4 bases outside the gene matches. The CDR3 spells CASSERTGDSPLHF. CDR3 coding DNA: TGTGCCAGCTCAGAACGGACAGGGGATTCACCCCTCCACTTT.

V and J are TRBV6-2 or TRBV6-3 and TRBJ2-7; D gene unclear. The V gene's germline CDR1 is MNHEY and CDR2 SVGEGT. The CDR3 runs 14 residues. V was cut by 6 bases and J by 2 bases, with 14 bases left in between. For the CDR3, the DNA is TGTGCCAGCAGCTTCACACCCGCTCCCTACGAGCAGTACTTC. It yields the protein CASSFTPAPYEQYF.

This sequence joins TRBV5-6 and TRBJ1-1; TRBD1 agrees at 8 bases. CDR3 length equals 17 residues. V trimming: 2 bases; J trimming: 2 bases; junction bases outside the gene matches: 11. Germline CDR1 reads SGHDT; CDR2 reads YYEEEE. This CDR3 is CASSFVGQGIANTEAFF. CDR3 nucleotides: TGTGCCAGCAGCTTTGTAGGACAGGGCATAGCAAACACTGAAGCTTTCTTT.

V is TRBV21-1 and J is TRBJ2-6. TRBV21-1 is marked as a pseudogene. The CDR3 has 18 residues. CDR3 amino acids: CASSKWDGYPSGANVLTF. The CDR3 DNA reads TGTGCCAGCAGCAAGTGGGACGGATACCCCTCTGGGGCCAACGTCCTGACTTTC.

The chain links TRBV4-3 to TRBJ1-2; 9 bases are shared with TRBD1. The CDR3 covers 18 residues. Germline values: CDR1 LGHNA, CDR2 YSLEER. With V trimmed by 0 bases and J by 2 bases, 10 bases remained unmatched. CDR3 DNA: TGCGCCAGCAGCCAAGATATGGGCACAGGGGGCACAAACTATGGCTACACCTTC. This gives the protein CASSQDMGTGGTNYGYTF.

This clone was seen just once. V and J are TRBV3-1 (or the pseudogene TRBV3-2) and TRBJ2-1; D not certain. The ends were cut back, 4 bases at V and 6 bases at J, with 13 bases in the middle. This CDR3 has 14 amino acids. CDR1 and CDR2 from the germline V gene are LGHDT and YNNKEL (reference sequence). CDR3: CASSPPRTGNEQFF. CDR3 in DNA: TGTGCCAGCAGCCCCCCGAGGACCGGCAATGAGCAGTTCTTC.

This chain joins TRBV10-1 and TRBJ1-2; D gene ambiguous. The CDR3 totals 9 residues. Trimming left V 6 bases short and J 7 bases short, with 3 bases between. From germline, CDR1 is WNHNN and CDR2 SYGVQD (reference sequence). CDR3 sequence (DNA): TGCGCCAGCAGATGTGGCTACACCTTC. Its protein is CASRCGYTF.

The rearrangement uses TRBV19 and TRBJ1-2, with 7 nucleotides matching TRBD1. Losses at the gene ends were 6 bases for V and 3 bases for J; bases not matched to a gene: 16. Looked up from germline, CDR1 is LNHDA and CDR2 is SQIVND (reference sequence). This CDR3 spans 17 amino acids. The CDR3 region has the DNA TGTGCCAGTAGCGCCGTACCGGGACAGCGCTTTTACTATGGCTACACCTTC. Its protein product is CASSAVPGQRFYYGYTF.

This sequence joins TRBV3-1 (or the pseudogene TRBV3-2) and TRBJ1-6, with D perhaps matching TRBD1 (5 bases). The CDR3 sequence is 14 residues long. V was pared by 1 base and J by 9 bases, with 10 bases between. The germline CDR1 and CDR2 sequences are LGHDT and YNNKEL (reference sequence). The CDR3 DNA sequence: TGTGCCAGCAGCCAAGGGGGACCGGGTTCACCCCTCCACTTT. It is translated as CASSQGGPGSPLHF.

This sequence joins TRBV21-1 and TRBJ2-5; no DNA check was done on the table's D call, TRBD2. TRBV21-1 corresponds to a pseudogene. This CDR3 region has 17 residues. The CDR3 DNA is TGTGCCAGCAGCAAAGCTAGGTATGAGCGGAACAGCCAGACCCAGTACTTC. The encoded protein is CASSKARYERNSQTQYF.

The chain links TRBV7-2 to TRBJ1-2; 7 bases fit TRBD1. CDR1 and CDR2 (germline): SGHTA, FQGNSA. The CDR3 is 15 residues long. The V and J ends lost 5 bases and 4 bases, in that order; junction bases with no gene match: 10. The CDR3 nucleotides read TGTGCCAGCAGCCCCCCCGAGGGGACAGTCTATGGCTACACCTTC. Residues: CASSPPEGTVYGYTF.

The rearrangement joins TRBV6-5 to TRBJ2-7; a weak D match, TRBD2 (6 bases). The CDR3 runs 13 residues. Trimming removed 0 bases from V and 6 bases from J, with 9 bases in between. Germline-derived CDR1 and CDR2 are MNHEY and SVGAGI. CDR3 protein: CASSYSWGGEQYF. In DNA, the CDR3 is TGTGCCAGCAGTTACTCGTGGGGAGGCGAGCAGTACTTC.

This chain uses TRBV7-2 with TRBJ1-1; D is ambiguous. The CDR3 covers 13 residues. Per germline, CDR1 SGHTA and CDR2 FQGNSA. V lost 6 bases and J 3 bases, leaving 11 bases between the germline ends. CDR3 in amino acids: CASSWTVDTEAFF. The CDR3 DNA follows: TGTGCCAGCAGTTGGACCGTTGACACTGAAGCTTTCTTT.

The chain couples TRBV28 to TRBJ1-5; the match to TRBD1 covers 7 bases. The CDR3 consists of 16 residues. The V gene end was trimmed by 7 bases and the J gene end by 0 bases; junction bases not matched to a gene: 9. Per the germline V gene, CDR1 is MDHEN and CDR2 is SYDVKM. The CDR3, as DNA: TGTGCCAGCAAAACAGGGACAGCTTATAGCAATCAGCCCCAGCATTTT. Protein sequence: CASKTGTAYSNQPQHF. Combining the CDR3 with reference TRBV28 and TRBJ1-5 gives the whole variable domain DVKVTQSSRYLVKRTGEKVFLECVQDMDHENMFWYRQDPGLGLRLIYFSYDVKMKEKGDIPEGYSVSREKKERFSLILESASTNQTSMYLCASKTGTAYSNQPQHFGDGTRLSIL.

The chain couples TRBV19 to TRBJ1-5; D ambiguous. The CDR3 sequence is 12 residues long. The V end lost 5 bases, the J end lost 7 bases, and 9 bases lay between the germline ends. Germline assignment: CDR1 LNHDA and CDR2 SQIVND (reference sequence). The CDR3 spells CASSSGWQPQHF. In nucleotides, the CDR3 is TGTGCCAGTAGTTCCGGGTGGCAGCCCCAGCATTTT.

This rearrangement joins TRBV7-3 to TRBJ2-5; possible D gene TRBD1, 7 bases. CDR1 SGHTA and CDR2 FQGTGA come from the germline V gene. Between the trimmed V and J ends, which lost 5 bases and 5 bases, there was a span of 18 bases. The CDR3 has 15 residues. CDR3 region: CASSPGGTKVETQYF. Here the CDR3 DNA reads TGTGCCAGCAGCCCAGGGGGGACGAAAGTTGAGACCCAGTACTTC.

The chain has TRBV11-2 and TRBJ2-4; either TRBD1 or TRBD2 may fit D (5 bases each). Germline V gene sequence: CDR1 SGHAT, CDR2 FQNNGV. The CDR3 spans 14 residues. V dropped 4 bases and J dropped 8 bases, with 15 bases sitting between them. The CDR3 sequence: CASSSQAGAYIQYF. The CDR3 region has the DNA TGTGCCAGCAGCTCCCAGGCCGGGGCATACATTCAGTACTTC.

J is TRBJ1-6 and V is TRBV9, with D possibly TRBD1 on 5 matching bases. Trimming shortened V by 3 bases and J by 6 bases, and 10 bases separated the two germline ends. The germline gives CDR1 SGDLS, CDR2 YYNGEE. The CDR3 runs to 14 residues. In nucleotides, the CDR3 is TGTGCCAGCAGCGAGGGACTGCTTAATTCACCCCTCCACTTT. This gives the protein CASSEGLLNSPLHF.

This sequence joins TRBV15 and TRBJ2-3; D is possibly TRBD2 (5 bases). The germline CDR1 and CDR2 sequences are LNHNV and YYDKDF (reference sequence). Trimming shortened V by 5 bases and J by 0 bases, and 9 bases separated the two germline ends. This CDR3 has 14 residues. The CDR3 loop is CATSPGSSTDTQYF. DNA for the CDR3: TGTGCCACCAGCCCGGGGTCAAGCACAGATACGCAGTATTTT. Full variable domain (remainder filled in from reference TRBV15 and TRBJ2-3): DAMVIQNPRYQVTQFGKPVTLSCSQTLNHNVMYWYQQKSSQAPKLLFHYYDKDFNNEADTPDNFQSRRPNTSFCFLDIRSPGLGDTAMYLCATSPGSSTDTQYFGPGTRLTVL.

This chain uses TRBV10-2 with TRBJ2-2, with TRBD2 identical over 8 bases. The CDR3 spans 13 residues. CDR1 is WSHSY and CDR2 is SAAADI in the germline V gene. J gave up 6 bases and V 5 bases, and 2 bases lay outside the gene matches. The CDR3 sequence: CASSTGLAGELFF. Here the CDR3 DNA reads TGCGCCAGCAGTACGGGACTAGCCGGGGAGCTGTTTTTT.

The gene calls are TRBV2 and TRBJ2-7; possibly TRBD2 for D (5 bases). Germline V gives CDR1 SNHLY, CDR2 FYNNEI. V dropped 2 bases and J dropped 1 base, with 9 bases sitting between them. CDR3 length: 14 amino acids. For the CDR3, the DNA is TGTGCCAGCAGTGAAATTCGGGGATCCTACGAGCAGTACTTC. It is translated as CASSEIRGSYEQYF.

J is TRBJ2-1 and V is TRBV7-9; TRBD1 matches 12 bases. This CDR3 comprises 15 residues. Per the germline V gene, CDR1 is SEHNR and CDR2 is FQNEAQ (reference sequence). V was pared by 1 base and J by 7 bases, with 2 bases of the junction left unmatched. In DNA, the CDR3 is TGTGCCAGCAGCTTAGGGGACAGGGGGCTTAATGAGCAGTTCTTC. It translates to CASSLGDRGLNEQFF.